This T cell receptor beta chain comes out of a study of blood T cell repertoires in COVID-19. Across the whole study: Both acute and convalescent COVID-19 samples were obtained from the United States, Italy and Spain. Sample material is recorded as cDNA or gDNA derived from T cells, B-cell-depleted T cells, or PBMCs.

How the authors handled the data: Nucleated cell counts were estimated from reference gene primer amplification. Some clones are missing from TCRdb's copy, which holds only in-frame ones; the method was immunoSEQ multiplex PCR. The DNA gave D and trimming, while V, J and clone size come from that table. The data show around 190,000 clones, with over 70% seen just once and roughly 6.7% held by the top ten. CDR1 LGHNA and CDR2 YSLEER come from the germline V gene. After removal of 0 bases from V and 7 bases from J, the junction contained 7 bases not matched to a gene. CDR3 length: 15 amino acids. This sequence was found in a man aged 55 to 70 with acute or convalescent COVID-19. The rearrangement joins TRBV4-3 to TRBJ2-3; 7 bases fit TRBD2. Sequencing was done on a sample of peripheral blood. CDR3 sequence reads: CASSQEAGPRYTQYF. DNA of the CDR3: TGCGCCAGCAGCCAAGAAGCGGGACCTCGATATACGCAGTATTTT.